This T cell receptor (beta chain) was retrieved from a study of PD-L1 blockade in urothelial cancer. Sequenced by immunoSEQ multiplex PCR; TCRdb stores in-frame clones only, minus some. The profile shows approximately 90,000 clones, approximately 81% of them singletons. Time point given: pretreatment peripheral blood. The V gene's germline CDR1 is MNHNY and CDR2 SVGAGI (reference sequence). The CDR3 totals 15 residues. Unmatched junction bases numbered 6, after V lost 6 bases and J lost 1 base. The sequencing used PBMCs, collected around atezolizumab (anti-PD-L1) treatment. This chain connects TRBV6-6 to TRBJ1-1, with 9 bases identical to TRBD1. This clonotype was sampled from a man aged 60 to 69 with urothelial cancer. The CDR3 bases are TGTGCCAGCAGGCCCCCGGGACAGGGGAACACTGAAGCTTTCTTT. Its protein is CASRPPGQGNTEAFF.